The text below deals with one T cell receptor beta chain. This entry is derived from a study of Ad26.COV2.S vaccination and SARS-CoV-2 variants. Assay used: immunoSEQ multiplex PCR; TCRdb lists only in-frame clones, some missing. Seen here are over 110,000 clones, 86% observed once, and the top ten hold 4.5% to 6%. From germline, CDR1 is MGHDK and CDR2 SYGVNS. The ends were cut back, 2 bases at V and 5 bases at J, with 9 bases in the middle. This CDR3 comprises 13 residues. The origin of this receptor is a human donor who had recovered from COVID-19. This specimen was peripheral blood, taken after recovery from COVID-19. The J gene is TRBJ2-5, the V gene TRBV25-1, with D hard to call. Here the CDR3 reads CASSELSVETQYF. CDR3 coding DNA: TGTGCCAGCAGTGAACTGAGTGTTGAGACCCAGTACTTC.